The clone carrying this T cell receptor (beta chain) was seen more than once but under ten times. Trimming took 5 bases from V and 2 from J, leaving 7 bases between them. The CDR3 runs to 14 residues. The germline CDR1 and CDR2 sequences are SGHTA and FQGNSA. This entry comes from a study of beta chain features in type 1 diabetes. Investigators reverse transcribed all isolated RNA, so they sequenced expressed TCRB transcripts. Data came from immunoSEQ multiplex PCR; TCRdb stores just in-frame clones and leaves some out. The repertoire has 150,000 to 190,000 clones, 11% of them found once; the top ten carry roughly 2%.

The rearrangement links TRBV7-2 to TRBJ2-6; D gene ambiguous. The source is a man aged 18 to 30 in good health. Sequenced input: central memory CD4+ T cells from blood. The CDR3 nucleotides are TGTGCCAGCAGCCCCTCTGCTGGGGCCAACGTCCTGACTTTC. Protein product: CASSPSAGANVLTF.